The next 16 T cell receptor beta chains were all read from a single sample in a study of shared clonotypes between healthy human individuals. Only in-frame clones appear in the TCRdb table, and some are missing; sequencing was by immunoSEQ multiplex PCR. The sample yields roughly 2 million clones, over 85% seen once. As defined, naive CD8 cells were CD45RO-negative and positively selected for CCR7, with terminally differentiated effector memory CD45RA+ cells excluded. Material: naive CD8+ T cells sorted from blood. These receptors came from a man younger than 35 in good health.

This clone is a singleton in its sample. V is TRBV6-5 and J is TRBJ2-1; 9 bases agree with TRBD2. Germline assignment: CDR1 MNHEY and CDR2 SVGAGI. The CDR3 contains 14 residues. V shed 5 bases, J shed 6 bases, and the junction held 5 bases outside the gene matches. DNA for the CDR3: TGTGCCAGCAGTCGGAGCGGGAGGCTCAATGAGCAGTTCTTC. Residues: CASSRSGRLNEQFF.

The chain has TRBV4-3 and TRBJ2-2, with TRBD1 identical over 8 bases. The CDR3 is 17 residues long. V shed 0 bases and J 2 bases; nucleotides not matched to a gene: 5. CDR1 is LGHNA and CDR2 is YSLEER in the germline V gene. CDR3 DNA sequence: TGCGCCAGCAGCCAAGACCCAGGGGGCATCAACACCGGGGAGCTGTTTTTT. Protein product: CASSQDPGGINTGELFF.

About this clone: The sample holds other DNA sequences that translate to the same CDR3. The gene calls are TRBV7-9 and TRBJ2-7, with D tentatively TRBD1 (6 bases). V lost 5 bases and J 2 bases, leaving 10 bases between the germline ends. This CDR3 spans 13 amino acids. Germline V CDR1 and CDR2: SEHNR, FQNEAQ (reference sequence). The CDR3 coding sequence is TGTGCCAGCAGCCAGGGGACACCCTACGAGCAGTACTTC. This sequence encodes CASSQGTPYEQYF.

The genes are TRBV7-2 and TRBJ2-7; 8 bases fit TRBD2. Trimming took 2 bases from V and 4 from J; bases not matched to a gene: 7. This CDR3 has 15 residues. CDR1 SGHTA and CDR2 FQGNSA come from the germline V gene. In DNA form, the CDR3 reads TGTGCCAGCAGCTTACCTGGCGGGGGGTTATACGAGCAGTACTTC. As protein: CASSLPGGGLYEQYF.

The chain couples TRBV7-9 to TRBJ2-2, with TRBD1 matching 11 bases. The V segment lost 5 bases and the J segment 9 bases; nucleotides outside the gene matches: 5. CDR1 and CDR2 (germline): SEHNR, FQNEAQ (reference sequence). This CDR3 is built from 14 residues. CDR3 in amino acids: CASSRGQGVRELFF. CDR3 coding DNA: TGTGCCAGCAGCCGGGGACAGGGGGTGAGGGAGCTGTTTTTT.

The rearrangement links TRBV19 to TRBJ2-2; D remains unclear. Germline CDR1 is LNHDA and CDR2 is SQIVND (reference sequence). The CDR3 runs to 14 residues. V was clipped by 1 base and J by 4 bases, with 7 bases between them. CDR3 nucleotide sequence: TGTGCCAGTAGTATAGGGCTTCGCACCGGGGAGCTGTTTTTT. Protein sequence: CASSIGLRTGELFF.

The rearrangement joins TRBV7-9 to TRBJ1-1, with D maybe TRBD1 (6 bases). The CDR3 has 13 residues. The V gene lost 7 bases and the J gene lost 1 base, with 10 bases spanning the gap. Germline CDR1 is SEHNR and CDR2 is FQNEAQ (reference sequence). The CDR3 DNA sequence: TGTGCCAGCACGGGGACACCGAACACTGAAGCTTTCTTT. Protein: CASTGTPNTEAFF.

The chain carries TRBV27 and TRBJ2-7; 7 bases align to TRBD2. CDR1 is MNHEY, CDR2 SMNVEV, per germline (reference sequence). J was trimmed by 2 bases and V by 1 base; bases with no gene match: 5. The CDR3 is made up of 15 amino acids. The CDR3 here is CASSLFPSGTYEQYF. The CDR3 nucleotides read TGTGCCAGCAGTTTATTTCCTAGCGGAACCTACGAGCAGTACTTC.

The chain couples TRBV6-6 to TRBJ2-1, with a weak D call TRBD1 (6 bases). The CDR3 extends over 13 amino acids. Germline CDR1 and CDR2: MNHNY and SVGAGI (reference sequence). Trimming stripped 4 bases from V and 4 bases from J, with 8 bases between. The CDR3 is CASSSDRYNEQFF. CDR3 sequence (DNA): TGTGCCAGCAGTTCGGACAGATACAATGAGCAGTTCTTC.

V gene TRBV9 combines with J gene TRBJ2-5; perhaps TRBD1 as D (6 bases). The V and J ends lost 3 bases and 11 bases respectively, with 26 bases between them. The CDR3 runs 16 residues. Germline CDR1 and CDR2: SGDLS and YYNGEE. The CDR3 here is CASSASGGGAQERQYF. The CDR3 DNA reads as TGTGCCAGCAGCGCTTCAGGTGGGGGCGCCCAAGAGAGGCAGTACTTC.

The chain joins TRBV4-1 to TRBJ2-7, with D unclear. Per germline, CDR1 MGHRA and CDR2 YSYEKL. The CDR3 totals 15 residues. Trimming removed 0 bases from V and 4 bases from J, with 13 bases in between. CDR3 coding DNA: TGCGCCAGCAGCCAAGAACGAGCCAGAGTATACGAGCAGTACTTC. Protein product: CASSQERARVYEQYF.

This clone was found a few times. V usage is TRBV6-6 and J usage is TRBJ1-1; D is unresolved. The V and J ends lost 6 bases and 0 bases respectively, with 8 bases between them. The CDR3 is 13 amino acids. CDR1 MNHNY and CDR2 SVGAGI come from the germline V gene (reference sequence). CDR3 DNA sequence: TGTGCCAGCAGACTCGAGGTGAACACTGAAGCTTTCTTT. Protein: CASRLEVNTEAFF.

Here the CDR3 DNA reads TGTGCCAGTAGTATCGCGGCTGAAGGATATTCACCCCTCCACTTT. This gives the protein CASSIAAEGYSPLHF. The chain is built from TRBV19 and TRBJ1-6; D is unclear. Trimming removed 3 bases from V and 8 bases from J, with 14 bases in between. The CDR3 covers 15 residues. The germline CDR1 and CDR2 sequences are LNHDA and SQIVND (reference sequence).

This rearrangement joins TRBV11-2 to TRBJ2-5; 7 bases are a match to TRBD1. Unmatched junction bases numbered 6, after V lost 4 bases and J lost 1 base. Germline CDR1 reads SGHAT; CDR2 reads FQNNGV. The CDR3 covers 15 residues. CDR3 in amino acids: CASSSLRTGQETQYF. CDR3 nucleotides: TGTGCCAGCAGCTCCTTAAGGACAGGCCAAGAGACCCAGTACTTC.

The chain is built from TRBV13 and TRBJ1-2; weak D call: TRBD1 (6 bases). V was clipped by 0 bases and J by 6 bases, with 14 bases between them. CDR3 length equals 15 residues. CDR1 is PRHDT and CDR2 is FYEKMQ in the germline V gene (reference sequence). CDR3 bases: TGTGCCAGCAGCTTAGGATCAGGGGCTGGGGATGGCTACACCTTC. Translating gives CASSLGSGAGDGYTF.

The chain links TRBV5-5 to TRBJ2-7, with 10 bases fitting TRBD1. Germline CDR1 is SGHKS and CDR2 is YYEKEE (reference sequence). The ends lost 3 bases at V and 0 bases at J; junction bases unmatched: 3. This CDR3 has 15 residues. The chain's CDR3 is CASSWTGGVSYEQYF. Here the CDR3 DNA reads TGTGCCAGCAGCTGGACAGGGGGGGTCTCCTACGAGCAGTACTTC.